This T cell receptor beta chain stems from a study of identifying expanded T cells in peripheral blood. Collection occurred without any documented infections or immune events in donors. As regards this clone: What it binds is not known.

Whole-study results and caveats: Over approximately two and four weeks, about 16.4 and 19 clones changed, versus around 1.2 between replicates. Across healthy donors, higher total template counts meant significantly greater roughly 2-week count variance.

TCRdb's table, derived via immunoSEQ multiplex PCR, lists solely in-frame clones and lacks some. The table shows about 130,000 clones, with 86% occurring only once. Germline V gene sequence: CDR1 LGHNA, CDR2 YSLEER. The CDR3 spans 15 residues. Trimming removed 3 bases from V and 1 base from J; junction bases left unmatched: 4. The receptor was isolated from a person between 18 and 75 years old in good health. The rearrangement links TRBV4-3 to TRBJ2-3, with 7 bases matching TRBD2. Sequenced sample: blood. In nucleotides, the CDR3 is TGCGCCAGCAGCCAGGGGGGGTCGCGCACAGATACGCAGTATTTT. Amino acid sequence: CASSQGGSRTDTQYF.